Following are 16 T cell receptor beta chains from one sample sequenced in a study of T-cell memory formation after mild COVID-19. TCRdb reprocessed the 5' RACE reads via MiXCR and lists one record per CDR3 protein. The data contain under 450,000 distinct CDR3 sequences, less than 25% of them singletons. The sequenced sample consisted of PBMCs or a T cell subset sorted from them (not recorded which). The receptor set was obtained from an adult woman who had mild COVID-19 (a few samples of this study predate the infection). Cell type and time point are not known.

The sample holds many counts of this clonotype. The V and J genes are TRBV4-2 and TRBJ2-1; 10 bases match TRBD2. CDR3 length: 18 residues. V dropped 0 bases and J dropped 4; count of bases not matched to a gene: 9. The germline V gene encodes CDR1 LGHNA and CDR2 YNFKEQ. Here the CDR3 reads CASSQEPGLAARYNEQFF. In DNA form, the CDR3 reads TGTGCCAGCAGCCAAGAACCCGGACTAGCGGCCAGATACAATGAGCAGTTCTTC.

This CDR3 reads CASSSRTITFVNEQFF. In nucleotides, the CDR3 is TGTGCCAGCAGCTCCCGGACAATTACATTCGTCAATGAGCAGTTCTTC. The J gene is TRBJ2-1, the V gene TRBV7-9; possible D gene TRBD1, 5 bases. Germline V lookup: CDR1 SEHNR, CDR2 FQNEAQ (reference sequence). This CDR3 is 16 amino acids long. Trimming pared 4 bases from V and 6 bases from J, leaving 19 bases between.

The chain is built from TRBV10-3 and TRBJ1-4, with D possibly TRBD1 on 5 matching bases. Germline V gene lookup returns CDR1 ENHRY and CDR2 SYGVKD. Trimming shortened V by 4 bases and J by 5 bases, and 14 bases separated the two germline ends. The CDR3 is made up of 15 amino acids. As DNA, the CDR3 is TGTGCCATCAGTGGTTCCGGGACTGGAAATGAAAAACTGTTTTTT. It is translated as CAISGSGTGNEKLFF.

The CDR3 coding sequence is TGCAGTGCTAGGGGGACAGGGGCGGGAGAGACCCAGTACTTC. It codes for CSARGTGAGETQYF. The chain employs TRBV20-1 and TRBJ2-5, with 10 bases fitting TRBD1. The CDR3 contains 14 residues. CDR1 and CDR2 (germline): DFQATT, SNEGSKA (reference sequence). Unmatched junction bases numbered 5, after V lost 3 bases and J lost 4 bases.

This clonotype showed up many times. J is TRBJ1-2 and V is TRBV29-1; the D gene is possibly TRBD1 (5 bases). The CDR3 consists of 12 residues. From germline, CDR1 is SQVTM and CDR2 ANQGSEA. Trimming pared 7 bases from V and 4 bases from J, leaving 13 bases between. CDR3 bases: TGCAGCGCCCAAGACAGATTCTATGGCTACACCTTC. Its protein is CSAQDRFYGYTF.

This clonotype has more than one count but fewer than ten. The V and J genes are TRBV3-1 and TRBJ2-7; a weak D match, TRBD2 (6 bases). Trimming removed 3 bases from V and 3 bases from J, with 12 bases in between. This CDR3 comprises 14 residues. CDR1 is LGHDT and CDR2 is YNNKEL in the germline V gene (reference sequence). The CDR3 is CASSHRESRYEQYF. CDR3 in DNA: TGTGCCAGCAGCCACCGGGAGTCTCGCTACGAGCAGTACTTC.

The chain carries TRBV20-1 and TRBJ1-5, with a tentative D call TRBD1 (5 bases). Germline-derived CDR1 and CDR2 are DFQATT and SNEGSKA (reference sequence). The CDR3 totals 14 residues. V gave up 0 bases and J gave up 4 bases, with 10 bases separating them. The CDR3 loop reads CSAREDRGNQPQHF. The CDR3 nucleotides read TGCAGTGCTAGAGAGGATAGGGGAAATCAGCCCCAGCATTTT.

A few counts support this clonotype. This sequence joins TRBV5-1 and TRBJ1-3, with D unclear. The V and J ends lost 0 bases and 0 bases respectively, with 10 bases between them. The CDR3 loop spans 16 amino acids. Germline CDR1 is SGHRS and CDR2 is YFSETQ. The CDR3 DNA is TGCGCCAGCAGCTTGGGGACGGAGGTCTCTGGAAACACCATATATTTT. Its protein is CASSLGTEVSGNTIYF.

The V gene is TRBV4-1, the J gene TRBJ2-7, with 8 bases fitting TRBD1. The CDR3 is 15 amino acids. Unmatched junction bases numbered 4, after V lost 1 base and J lost 2 bases. The germline V gene has CDR1 MGHRA and CDR2 YSYEKL. The CDR3 DNA follows: TGCGCCAGCAGCCAAGCTCAGGGACAGGCCTACGAGCAGTACTTC. Its translation: CASSQAQGQAYEQYF.

This rearrangement joins TRBV3-1 to TRBJ2-1; D remains ambiguous. There are 14 residues in the CDR3. Germline assignment: CDR1 LGHDT and CDR2 YNNKEL (reference sequence). V was pared by 4 bases and J by 1 base, with 8 bases between. The CDR3 coding sequence is TGTGCCAGCAGCCCCTATGGGTCCTACAATGAGCAGTTCTTC. This sequence encodes CASSPYGSYNEQFF.

The sample holds many counts of this clonotype. The V gene is TRBV28, the J gene TRBJ2-2; D unclear. Germline V CDR1 and CDR2: MDHEN, SYDVKM. V was shortened by 5 bases and J by 5 bases, with 6 bases between the two germline ends. The CDR3 spans 12 residues. The CDR3, as DNA: TGTGCCAGCAGTCTAATTACCGGGGAGCTGTTTTTT. This gives the protein CASSLITGELFF.

The chain couples TRBV5-1 to TRBJ1-2; tentative D call: TRBD1 (5 bases). There are 15 residues in the CDR3. The V gene's germline CDR1 is SGHRS and CDR2 YFSETQ. The V gene lost 4 bases and the J gene lost 4 bases, with 17 bases spanning the gap. This chain's CDR3 is CASSQLPDSLYGYTF. CDR3 nucleotides: TGCGCCAGCAGCCAGCTACCTGACAGCCTCTATGGCTACACCTTC. Based on the CDR3 plus reference TRBV5-1 and TRBJ1-2, the full variable domain is KAGVTQTPRYLIKTRGQQVTLSCSPISGHRSVSWYQQTPGQGLQFLFEYFSETQRNKGNFPGRFSGRQFSNSRSEMNVSTLELGDSALYLCASSQLPDSLYGYTFGSGTRLTVV.

The V and J genes are TRBV15 and TRBJ2-7, with 8 bases matching TRBD1. This CDR3 is built from 15 residues. The junction had 9 bases not matched to a gene; V was cut back by 3 bases and J by 5 bases. Germline-derived CDR1 and CDR2 are LNHNV and YYDKDF (reference sequence). The DNA of the CDR3 is TGTGCCACCAGCAGGAAGCTCGGGACAGGCCACGAGCAGTACTTC. Residues: CATSRKLGTGHEQYF.

The chain recombines TRBV5-6 with TRBJ2-7; TRBD1 agrees at 8 bases. Germline V gives CDR1 SGHDT, CDR2 YYEEEE. The CDR3 length is 14 residues. The J segment lost 3 bases and the V segment lost 5 bases, leaving 7 bases of the junction unmatched. This CDR3 reads CASRPGGTIYEQYF. In nucleotides, the CDR3 is TGTGCCAGCAGACCAGGGGGCACTATCTACGAGCAGTACTTC.

V gene TRBV28 combines with J gene TRBJ2-5; 15 nucleotides line up with TRBD2. Germline assignment: CDR1 MDHEN and CDR2 SYDVKM. J gave up 7 bases and V 5 bases, and 14 bases lay outside the gene matches. The CDR3 is 18 amino acids. CDR3 DNA sequence: TGTGCCAGCAGTGGGTCCGGGACTAGCGGGGGGCTAATAGGGACCCAGTACTTC. Its protein product is CASSGSGTSGGLIGTQYF. The variable domain in full, with the rest retrieved from reference TRBV28 and TRBJ2-5, is DVKVTQSSRYLVKRTGEKVFLECVQDMDHENMFWYRQDPGLGLRLIYFSYDVKMKEKGDIPEGYSVSREKKERFSLILESASTNQTSMYLCASSGSGTSGGLIGTQYFGPGTRLLVL.

J is TRBJ2-6 and V is TRBV11-1; unclear D gene. V lost 2 bases and J 0 bases, leaving 11 bases between the germline ends. Germline V gives CDR1 SGHAT, CDR2 FQDESV (reference sequence). The CDR3 sequence is 17 residues long. As DNA, the CDR3 is TGTGCCAGCAGCTTAATTTTGGGTTCCTCTGGGGCCAACGTCCTGACTTTC. Residues: CASSLILGSSGANVLTF.